The source of this TCR beta chain is a study of blood T cell repertoires in COVID-19. At the level of the study: The analysed material was cDNA or gDNA that came from T cells, B-cell-depleted T cells, or PBMCs.

Germline CDR1 is GTSNPN and CDR2 is SVGIG (reference sequence). The CDR3 contains 11 residues. Trimming cost V 5 bases and J 7 bases; bases outside gene matches: 4. In the authors' workflow: Counts of nucleated cells, estimated from reference gene primer amplification, were obtained. TCRdb keeps only in-frame clones here, not all; method: immunoSEQ multiplex PCR. V and J calls and clone size are given by that table; D and trimming were obtained from the DNA. Among approximately 20,000 clones, 93% were seen once, and the ten largest hold roughly 4%. This sequence joins TRBV30 and TRBJ1-2, with 7 bases fitting TRBD1. Material for sequencing was peripheral blood. The receptor was isolated from a woman aged 45-60 years with active COVID-19. CDR3 loop: CAWEQGPGYTF. CDR3 DNA sequence: TGTGCCTGGGAACAGGGGCCTGGCTACACCTTC.